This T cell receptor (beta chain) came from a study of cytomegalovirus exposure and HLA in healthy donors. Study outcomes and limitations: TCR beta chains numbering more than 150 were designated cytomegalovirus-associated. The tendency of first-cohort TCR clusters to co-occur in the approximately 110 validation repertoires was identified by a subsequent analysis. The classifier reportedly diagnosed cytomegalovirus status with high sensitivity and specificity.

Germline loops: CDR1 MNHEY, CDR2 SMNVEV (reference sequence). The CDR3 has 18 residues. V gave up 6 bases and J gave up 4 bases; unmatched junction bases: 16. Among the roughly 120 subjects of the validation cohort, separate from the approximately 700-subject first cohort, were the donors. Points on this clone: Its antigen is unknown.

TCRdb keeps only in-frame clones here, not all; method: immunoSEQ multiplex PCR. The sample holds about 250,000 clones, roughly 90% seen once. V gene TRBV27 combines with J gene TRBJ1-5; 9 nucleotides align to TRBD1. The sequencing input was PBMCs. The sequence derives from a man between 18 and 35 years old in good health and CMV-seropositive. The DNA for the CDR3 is TGTGCCAGCAGCCCCTTTCATTCGGACAGGGGAGCTAATCAGCCCCAGCATTTT. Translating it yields CASSPFHSDRGANQPQHF.